The 26 T cell receptor beta chains reported below all come from one sample, sequenced in a study of blood T cell repertoires in COVID-19. The assay was immunoSEQ multiplex PCR, and TCRdb's table has in-frame clones only and misses some. The repertoire holds approximately 170,000 clones, with about 86% as singletons. The sample consisted of peripheral blood. The source is a woman aged 80 or over with acute or convalescent COVID-19.

The chain couples TRBV7-3 to TRBJ2-2, with D maybe TRBD1 (5 bases). Germline-derived CDR1 and CDR2 are SGHTA and FQGTGA. CDR3 length: 17 residues. V gave up 5 bases and J gave up 1 base, with 17 bases separating them. CDR3 bases: TGTGCCAGCAGCCCAAACAGTGGGCAGGGGAACACCGGGGAGCTGTTTTTT. Its translation is CASSPNSGQGNTGELFF.

J is TRBJ2-5 and V is TRBV10-3, with unresolved D. This CDR3 has 9 amino acids. CDR1 is ENHRY, CDR2 SYGVKD, per germline. The ends were cut back, 8 bases at V and 5 bases at J, with 3 bases in the middle. CDR3 in amino acids: CAIEETQYF. The DNA of the CDR3 is TGTGCCATCGAGGAGACCCAGTACTTC.

This clone appeared a single time. This chain links TRBV4-1 with TRBJ1-4; D might be TRBD1 (6 bases). Trimming removed 0 bases at V and 4 bases at J, with 9 bases between. The germline CDR1 and CDR2 sequences are MGHRA and YSYEKL. This CDR3 region has 15 residues. CDR3 in amino acids: CASSQDVRGNEKLFF. The CDR3 DNA is TGCGCCAGCAGCCAAGATGTCAGGGGTAATGAAAAACTGTTTTTT.

The chain is built from TRBV9 and TRBJ1-1; D is possibly TRBD1 (5 bases). V was clipped by 4 bases and J by 5 bases, with 18 bases between them. This CDR3 is 15 amino acids long. The germline gives CDR1 SGDLS, CDR2 YYNGEE. As DNA, the CDR3 is TGTGCCAGCAGCCTAGCGGGGGGTGAGAGTACTGAAGCTTTCTTT. This gives the protein CASSLAGGESTEAFF. Combining the CDR3 with reference TRBV9 and TRBJ1-1 gives the whole variable domain DSGVTQTPKHLITATGQRVTLRCSPRSGDLSVYWYQQSLDQGLQFLIQYYNGEERAKGNILERFSAQQFPDLHSELNLSSLELGDSALYFCASSLAGGESTEAFFGQGTRLTVV.

V gene TRBV12-5 combines with J gene TRBJ1-1; a weak D match, TRBD1 (6 bases). CDR1 and CDR2 from the germline V gene are LGHNT and FRNRAP. Trimming removed 1 base at V and 8 bases at J, with 17 bases between. The length of the CDR3 is 15 residues. CDR3 coding DNA: TGTGCTAGTGGTTTGGCAACCACCGGGACACTGGAAGCTTTCTTT. It translates to CASGLATTGTLEAFF.

The chain carries TRBV6-4 and TRBJ1-2; 7 positions agree with TRBD1. Unmatched junction bases numbered 2, after V lost 0 bases and J lost 7 bases. This CDR3 spans 13 amino acids. Germline lookup yields CDR1 MRHNA and CDR2 SNTAGT. CDR3: CASSDSDRSGYTF. In DNA, the CDR3 is TGTGCCAGCAGTGACTCGGACAGGTCTGGCTACACCTTC.

This chain uses TRBV27 with TRBJ2-4; a possible D gene is TRBD2 (5 bases). Deletions cut 6 bases from V and 1 base from J, with 13 bases between. The CDR3 is 15 amino acids. From germline, CDR1 is MNHEY and CDR2 SMNVEV (reference sequence). The CDR3 DNA sequence: TGTGCCAGCAGCCCGGAGGTTGTGGCCAAAAACATTCAGTACTTC. Translating gives CASSPEVVAKNIQYF.

V gene TRBV27 combines with J gene TRBJ1-4; TRBD1 is a possible D gene (5 bases). CDR3 length: 14 residues. Germline V gene data show CDR1 as MNHEY and CDR2 as SMNVEV (reference sequence). V lost 6 bases to trimming and J lost 8 bases, with 16 bases between them. The CDR3 sequence is CASSRQMLEEKLFF. The CDR3 nucleotides read TGTGCCAGCAGCAGACAGATGCTCGAGGAAAAACTGTTTTTT.

The chain carries TRBV27 and TRBJ2-7, with 7 bases identical to TRBD2. J was trimmed by 3 bases and V by 6 bases; bases with no gene match: 11. Germline loops: CDR1 MNHEY, CDR2 SMNVEV (reference sequence). The CDR3 spans 15 residues. The CDR3 sequence is CASSFERGFIYEQYF. CDR3 sequence (DNA): TGTGCCAGCAGCTTTGAGCGGGGTTTTATCTACGAGCAGTACTTC.

The chain combines TRBV19 with TRBJ1-5, with D hard to call. V was pared by 6 bases and J by 5 bases, with 14 bases between. Germline CDR1 LNHDA, CDR2 SQIVND (reference sequence). This CDR3 has 14 amino acids. CDR3 loop: CASSLTRPDQPQHF. Written as DNA, the CDR3 is TGTGCCAGTAGCCTGACACGGCCCGATCAGCCCCAGCATTTT.

The chain links TRBV5-4 to TRBJ2-1, with 7 bases fitting TRBD2. After removal of 5 bases from V and 5 bases from J, the junction contained 7 bases not matched to a gene. The CDR3 loop spans 14 amino acids. Germline-derived CDR1 and CDR2 are SGHNT and YYREEE (reference sequence). CDR3 sequence (DNA): TGTGCCAGCAGGACGTCTAGCGGAAACAATGAGCAGTTCTTC. Its translation is CASRTSSGNNEQFF.

The chain combines TRBV11-2 with TRBJ2-7; D is possibly TRBD1 (6 bases). The CDR3 extends over 14 amino acids. V shed 5 bases and J shed 5 bases, with 16 bases lying between them. Per germline, CDR1 SGHAT and CDR2 FQNNGV. The chain's CDR3 is CASSPTGIFDEQYF. The CDR3, as DNA: TGTGCCAGCAGCCCCACAGGGATTTTCGACGAGCAGTACTTC.

In its sample, this clone was seen a few times. The chain joins TRBV5-1 to TRBJ1-1; 9 nucleotides line up with TRBD1. The CDR3 length is 18 residues. With 4 bases clipped from V and 3 bases from J, the junction kept 16 bases outside the gene matches. CDR1 is SGHRS and CDR2 is YFSETQ in the germline V gene. Written as DNA, the CDR3 is TGCGCCAGCAGCGGGGGGGACCCGACAGGGGGTCGCGACACTGAAGCTTTCTTT. Its translation is CASSGGDPTGGRDTEAFF.

The sample holds a few counts of this clone. J is TRBJ2-1 and V is TRBV3-1 (or the pseudogene TRBV3-2), with a tentative D call TRBD1 (5 bases). This CDR3 has 14 amino acids. Germline values: CDR1 LGHDT, CDR2 YNNKEL (reference sequence). The ends were cut back, 1 base at V and 5 bases at J, with 9 bases in the middle. In DNA, the CDR3 is TGTGCCAGCAGCCAAGTAGGGGAAAACAATGAGCAGTTCTTC. It is translated as CASSQVGENNEQFF.

The rearrangement links TRBV5-8 to TRBJ1-5; D is uncertain. Deletions cut 0 bases from V and 8 bases from J, with 12 bases between. The CDR3 spans 14 residues. Germline lookup yields CDR1 SGHTS and CDR2 YDEGEE. The CDR3 region is CASSLGRSSEPQHF. The CDR3 DNA follows: TGTGCCAGCAGCTTGGGGCGGAGTTCGGAGCCCCAGCATTTT.

This clone was detected once. The genes are TRBV2 and TRBJ1-1; possibly TRBD1 for D (6 bases). V lost 6 bases to trimming and J lost 4 bases, with 18 bases between them. Germline loops: CDR1 SNHLY, CDR2 FYNNEI. The CDR3 length is 15 residues. The CDR3 here is CASSRDQGSGTEAFF. The CDR3 bases are TGTGCCAGCAGCCGTGACCAGGGGTCGGGCACTGAAGCTTTCTTT. Full variable domain (missing parts from reference TRBV2 and TRBJ1-1): EPEVTQTPSHQVTQMGQEVILRCVPISNHLYFYWYRQILGQKVEFLVSFYNNEISEKSEIFDDQFSVERPDGSNFTLKIRSTKLEDSAMYFCASSRDQGSGTEAFFGQGTRLTVV.

DNA for the CDR3: TGTGCCAGTAGTGCCCGGGGATACTATGGCTACACCTTC. This sequence encodes CASSARGYYGYTF. The chain recombines TRBV19 with TRBJ1-2; D gene uncertain. Germline V gene sequence: CDR1 LNHDA, CDR2 SQIVND (reference sequence). The CDR3 runs 13 residues. Trimming stripped 5 bases from V and 3 bases from J, with 10 bases between. Based on the CDR3 plus reference TRBV19 and TRBJ1-2, the full variable domain is DGGITQSPKYLFRKEGQNVTLSCEQNLNHDAMYWYRQDPGQGLRLIYYSQIVNDFQKGDIAEGYSVSREKKESFPLTVTSAQKNPTAFYLCASSARGYYGYTFGSGTRLTVV.

This chain joins TRBV2 and TRBJ2-7; TRBD2 matches 9 bases. Germline CDR1 is SNHLY and CDR2 is FYNNEI. V dropped 3 bases and J dropped 2; count of bases not matched to a gene: 8. The CDR3 length is 16 residues. This chain's CDR3 is CASSELASGNTYEQYF. Written as DNA, the CDR3 is TGTGCCAGCAGTGAGTTGGCTAGCGGGAATACCTACGAGCAGTACTTC.

CDR3 sequence reads: CASSPPGQGDTEAFF. In DNA, the CDR3 is TGTGCCAGCTCACCACCGGGACAGGGGGACACTGAAGCTTTCTTT. This chain joins TRBV18 and TRBJ1-1; TRBD1 matches 11 bases. Germline trimming cut 0 bases from V and 3 bases from J; bases unmatched to any gene: 0. The CDR3 consists of 15 residues. Germline CDR1 reads KGHSH; CDR2 reads LQKENI.

V usage is TRBV5-4 and J usage is TRBJ2-3; 7 positions match TRBD1. There are 16 residues in the CDR3. Trimming removed 4 bases from V and 0 bases from J; junction bases left unmatched: 8. Germline lookup yields CDR1 SGHNT and CDR2 YYREEE (reference sequence). As DNA, the CDR3 is TGTGCCAGCAGCCACCGGGACAGCCCTAGCACAGATACGCAGTATTTT. Amino acids: CASSHRDSPSTDTQYF.

The chain combines TRBV11-2 with TRBJ1-1, with D perhaps matching TRBD1 (5 bases). V lost 6 bases and J 11 bases, leaving 31 bases between the germline ends. This CDR3 has 17 amino acids. Germline CDR1 and CDR2: SGHAT and FQNNGV. In DNA, the CDR3 is TGTGCCAGCAGGAAAACAGGATTCGGGGGGTCATATTCGAGGGCTTTCTTT. Translated, it gives CASRKTGFGGSYSRAFF.

A single count supports this clone. The chain carries TRBV19 and TRBJ2-7; D is unresolved. Germline V gene data show CDR1 as LNHDA and CDR2 as SQIVND (reference sequence). The V end lost 2 bases, the J end lost 0 bases, and 14 bases lay between the germline ends. CDR3 size: 16 residues. CDR3 amino acids: CASSIKTPLGSYEQYF. In nucleotides, the CDR3 is TGTGCCAGTAGTATAAAGACACCACTGGGCTCCTACGAGCAGTACTTC.

The V call is TRBV9, the J call TRBJ2-5; tentative D call: TRBD2 (5 bases). The CDR3 runs 13 residues. Germline V gene sequence: CDR1 SGDLS, CDR2 YYNGEE. V was shortened by 4 bases and J by 7 bases, with 14 bases between the two germline ends. The CDR3, as DNA: TGTGCCAGCAGCCCTCTTAAGGAGGCGACCCAGTACTTC. This translates into CASSPLKEATQYF.

The chain combines TRBV15 with TRBJ2-4; D may be TRBD1 (5 bases). The CDR3 length is 14 residues. V was trimmed by 2 bases and J by 7 bases, leaving 12 bases between them. Germline CDR1 LNHNV, CDR2 YYDKDF (reference sequence). The DNA of the CDR3 is TGTGCCACCAGCAGACAAGGGGTGTGGAACATTCAGTACTTC. This gives the protein CATSRQGVWNIQYF.

A single count supports this clone. The rearrangement joins TRBV10-3 to TRBJ2-3; possible D gene TRBD1, 6 bases. CDR3 length equals 15 residues. V lost 3 bases to trimming and J lost 6 bases, with 16 bases between them. Germline CDR1 and CDR2: ENHRY and SYGVKD. The CDR3 DNA sequence: TGTGCCATCAGTGACCGTGGCAGGGGATCGGATACGCAGTATTTT. Protein: CAISDRGRGSDTQYF.

The chain couples TRBV5-4 to TRBJ1-2, with 8 bases lining up with TRBD1. V dropped 6 bases and J dropped 5; count of bases not matched to a gene: 6. The germline gives CDR1 SGHNT, CDR2 YYREEE (reference sequence). CDR3 length: 13 residues. DNA of the CDR3: TGTGCCAGCAACTTTGACAGGGGATATGGCTACACCTTC. Translating it yields CASNFDRGYGYTF.